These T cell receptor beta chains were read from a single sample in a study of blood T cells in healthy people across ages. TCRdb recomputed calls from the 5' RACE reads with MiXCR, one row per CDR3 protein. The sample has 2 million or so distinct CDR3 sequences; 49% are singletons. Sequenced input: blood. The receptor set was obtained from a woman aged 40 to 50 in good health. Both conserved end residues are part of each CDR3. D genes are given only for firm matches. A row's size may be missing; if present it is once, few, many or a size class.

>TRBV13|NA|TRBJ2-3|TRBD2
TGTGCCAGCAGCTTAGTTGCGGGGGGCCTTCCTACCACAGATACGCAGTATTTT
CASSLVAGGLPTTDTQYF
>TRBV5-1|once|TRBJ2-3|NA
TGCGCCAGCAGCTTGGGACTCCTAAGTTTCACAGATACGCAGTATTTT
CASSLGLLSFTDTQYF
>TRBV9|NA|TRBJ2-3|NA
TGTGCCAGCAGCGCCCGACTAGTTTCAGATACGCAGTATTTT
CASSARLVSDTQYF
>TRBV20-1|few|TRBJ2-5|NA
TGCAGTGCTAGCCCCCTCGCAGGGATCGCAGAGACCCAGTACTTC
CSASPLAGIAETQYF
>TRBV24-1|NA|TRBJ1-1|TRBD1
TGTGCCACCAGTGAGTCCGGGACAGGGGTGAACACTGAAGCTTTCTTT
CATSESGTGVNTEAFF
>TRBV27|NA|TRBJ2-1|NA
TGTGCCAGCAATTCTCGACTAGGGTCCTACAATGAGCAGTTCTTC
CASNSRLGSYNEQFF
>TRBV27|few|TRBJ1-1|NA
TGTGCCAGCACCCTACCCGGGGTGGGAGCTTTCTTT
CASTLPGVGAFF
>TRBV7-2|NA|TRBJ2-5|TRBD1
TGTGCCAGCAGCCAGCCAGGGACAGGGGATAGGGGGACCCAGTACTTC
CASSQPGTGDRGTQYF
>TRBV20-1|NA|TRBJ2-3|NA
TGCAGTGCTAGCAGGGGCCCTAGCACAGATACGCAGTATTTT
CSASRGPSTDTQYF
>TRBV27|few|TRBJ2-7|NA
TGTGCCAGCAGTTTGAGGGGCCATCAGGGGTCCTACGAGCAGTACTTC
CASSLRGHQGSYEQYF
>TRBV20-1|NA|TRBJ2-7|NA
TGCAGTGCTAGTTGGCTCCGGACAGTCAACTACGAGCAGTACTTC
CSASWLRTVNYEQYF
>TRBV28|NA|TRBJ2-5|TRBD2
TGTGCCAGCACCCTTAGCGGGGGACCAGAGACCCAGTACTTC
CASTLSGGPETQYF
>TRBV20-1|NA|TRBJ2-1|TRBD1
TGCAGTGCTAGTACGTTTGTGGACAGGGTAAACAATGAGCAGTTCTTC
CSASTFVDRVNNEQFF
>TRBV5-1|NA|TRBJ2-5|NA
TGCGCCAACAGCTGGGGGCTAGCGGAAGAGACCCAGTACTTC
CANSWGLAEETQYF
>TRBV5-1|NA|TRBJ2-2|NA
TGCGCCAGCAGCTTCGCGCAGAGCGTCACCGGGGAGCTGTTTTTT
CASSFAQSVTGELFF
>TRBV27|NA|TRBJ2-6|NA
TGTGCCAGCAGTCCCATTGGCGCCAGGGCTGGGGCCAACGTCCTGACTTTC
CASSPIGARAGANVLTF
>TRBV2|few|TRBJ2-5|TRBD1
TGTGCCAGCAGCGTGACAGGGTCCCCAGAGACCCAGTACTTC
CASSVTGSPETQYF
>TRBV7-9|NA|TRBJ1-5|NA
TGTGCCAGCAGCTTAGATGCAGGGTTTCAGCCCCAGCATTTT
CASSLDAGFQPQHF
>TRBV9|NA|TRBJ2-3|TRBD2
TGTGCCAGCGGGACTAGCGGCTCCACAGATACGCAGTATTTT
CASGTSGSTDTQYF
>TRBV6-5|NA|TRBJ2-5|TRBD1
TGTGCCAGCAATCGGGACAGCGACCTTAGCAAGGAGACCCAGTACTTC
CASNRDSDLSKETQYF
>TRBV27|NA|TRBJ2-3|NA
TGTGCCAGCAGACCCGCGGGCGGTGGGGATACGCAGTATTTT
CASRPAGGGDTQYF
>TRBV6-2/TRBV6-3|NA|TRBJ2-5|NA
TGTGCCAGCACGGGGGGCCTGGGTTTTCAAGGAGAGACCCAGTACTTC
CASTGGLGFQGETQYF
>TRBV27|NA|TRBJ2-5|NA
TGTGCCAGCTCCTGGGGGTCCCGAGAGACCCAGTACTTC
CASSWGSRETQYF
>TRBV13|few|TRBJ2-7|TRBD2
TGTGCCAGCAGCTCCGGACTAGGTGACGAGCAGTACTTC
CASSSGLGDEQYF